Presented here are 24 T cell receptor beta chains from one specimen sequenced in a study of response to subunit inactivated influenza vaccine (dated by TCRdb to the late 2010s). Libraries were constructed by RT-PCR. Sequencing was performed on an Illumina HiSeq 2500. TCRdb's own reprocessing of the public reads used fastp at Q25 and MiXCR and kept productive beta chains. Duplicate CDR3 protein sequences are folded into a single record with the most common DNA and genes. Present in this sample are more than 450,000 distinct CDR3 sequences, approximately 10% of which were seen just once. In total, the top ten clones hold roughly 10% of the sample. The specimen was PBMCs from blood, collected on the day of vaccination. These receptors all come from a man aged 45-65 years who received an inactivated influenza vaccine. Donor details come from another sample of the same person, matched by shared clones.

This clonotype was found a few times. The J gene is TRBJ2-7, the V gene TRBV6-2 or TRBV6-3; tentatively, D is TRBD1 (6 bases). CDR1 is MNHEY, CDR2 SVGEGT, per germline. The V gene lost 6 bases and the J gene lost 6 bases, with 9 bases spanning the gap. CDR3 size: 11 residues. The CDR3 here is CASRARGEQYF. CDR3 sequence (DNA): TGTGCCAGCAGAGCCAGGGGCGAGCAGTACTTC.

Only a few counts were recorded for this clonotype. The V call is TRBV11-1, the J call TRBJ2-3; 10 nucleotides agree with TRBD2. Trimming cost V 1 base and J 0 bases; bases outside gene matches: 7. The CDR3 contains 18 residues. Germline loops: CDR1 SGHAT, CDR2 FQDESV (reference sequence). The CDR3 region is CASSLGASGGPSTDTQYF. The DNA of the CDR3 is TGTGCCAGCAGCTTAGGGGCTAGCGGGGGCCCTAGCACAGATACGCAGTATTTT. The variable domain in full, completed from reference TRBV11-1 and TRBJ2-3, reads EAEVAQSPRYKITEKSQAVAFWCDPISGHATLYWYRQILGQGPELLVQFQDESVVDDSQLPKDRFSAERLKGVDSTLKIQPAELGDSAMYLCASSLGASGGPSTDTQYFGPGTRLTVL.

The rearrangement uses TRBV10-3 and TRBJ1-1; D is undetermined. Trimming left V 4 bases short and J 7 bases short, with 10 bases between. Germline lookup yields CDR1 ENHRY and CDR2 SYGVKD. CDR3 length equals 12 residues. The CDR3 loop is CAISGAENEAFF. In nucleotides, the CDR3 is TGTGCCATCAGTGGGGCAGAGAATGAAGCTTTCTTT.

This clonotype was counted between two and nine times. The chain couples TRBV21-1 to TRBJ2-1; the D segment call TRBD1 is taken from the table without a DNA check. TRBV21-1 is described as a pseudogene. The CDR3 runs 16 residues. The chain's CDR3 is CASSKMGTGRYNEQFF. The CDR3 DNA sequence: TGTGCCAGCAGCAAAATGGGGACAGGGCGATACAATGAGCAGTTCTTC.

V and J are TRBV20-1 and TRBJ2-1; 7 positions agree with TRBD2. The CDR3 has 15 amino acids. From germline, CDR1 is DFQATT and CDR2 SNEGSKA (reference sequence). J lost 1 base, V lost 5 bases, and 8 bases had no gene match. This chain's CDR3 is CSAAQRGLSYNEQFF. CDR3 nucleotides: TGCAGTGCTGCCCAGCGGGGCCTTTCCTACAATGAGCAGTTCTTC.

CDR3 in amino acids: CASSPAGGRFNEQYF. The CDR3 nucleotides read TGCGCCAGCAGCCCGGCTGGCGGGAGGTTTAACGAGCAGTACTTC. This chain connects TRBV5-1 to TRBJ2-7; 8 nucleotides match TRBD2. CDR1 and CDR2 from the germline V gene are SGHRS and YFSETQ. The CDR3 is 15 residues long. V trimming: 4 bases; J trimming: 5 bases; junction bases outside the gene matches: 11. The full variable domain, in which reference TRBV5-1 and TRBJ2-7 provide the parts outside the CDR3, is KAGVTQTPRYLIKTRGQQVTLSCSPISGHRSVSWYQQTPGQGLQFLFEYFSETQRNKGNFPGRFSGRQFSNSRSEMNVSTLELGDSALYLCASSPAGGRFNEQYFGPGTRLTVT.

This clonotype was counted between two and nine times. V usage is TRBV27 and J usage is TRBJ2-7; TRBD2 is a possible D gene (5 bases). Germline CDR1 MNHEY, CDR2 SMNVEV (reference sequence). V lost 6 bases and J lost 3, with 18 bases in between. CDR3 length: 15 amino acids. The CDR3 protein is CASRPGVLYGYEQYF. CDR3 bases: TGTGCCAGCAGGCCCGGGGTTCTTTACGGCTACGAGCAGTACTTC.

The chain recombines TRBV12-3 or TRBV12-4 with TRBJ2-1, with 11 bases identical to TRBD2. The CDR3 runs 15 residues. After removal of 3 bases from V and 9 bases from J, the junction contained 7 bases not matched to a gene. The CDR3 loop reads CASSFNSGGAVEQFF. CDR3 DNA: TGTGCCAGCAGTTTTAATAGCGGGGGGGCCGTTGAGCAGTTCTTC.

CDR3 bases: TGTGCCAGCAGCAGATGGGACGGTAGCGGAAGCACAGATACGCAGTATTTT. It yields the protein CASSRWDGSGSTDTQYF. The chain combines TRBV9 with TRBJ2-3; possible D gene TRBD2, 6 bases. CDR3 size: 17 residues. Germline V CDR1 and CDR2: SGDLS, YYNGEE. Trimming shortened V by 4 bases and J by 0 bases, and 18 bases separated the two germline ends.

This chain uses TRBV27 with TRBJ1-1; 7 positions agree with TRBD1. Trimming removed 4 bases from V and 0 bases from J; junction bases left unmatched: 8. Germline CDR1 is MNHEY and CDR2 is SMNVEV (reference sequence). The CDR3 is 16 amino acids. As DNA, the CDR3 is TGTGCCAGCAGTTACCTACGACAGGGTATGAACACTGAAGCTTTCTTT. It encodes CASSYLRQGMNTEAFF.

This clonotype turned up a few times. This rearrangement joins TRBV2 to TRBJ1-1; TRBD1 might be the D (6 bases). Germline V gene data show CDR1 as SNHLY and CDR2 as FYNNEI. The CDR3 is 13 residues long. Trimming left V 10 bases short and J 1 base short, with 13 bases between. The CDR3 DNA follows: TGTGCCATGAAGGGACAACGGAACACTGAAGCTTTCTTT. Its protein is CAMKGQRNTEAFF.

The rearrangement links TRBV12-3 or TRBV12-4 to TRBJ2-7; 11 bases are shared with TRBD1. The ends lost 5 bases at V and 6 bases at J; junction bases unmatched: 12. The CDR3 has 16 residues. CDR3: CASSTHPGQGGSEQYF. Written as DNA, the CDR3 is TGTGCCAGCAGTACTCACCCGGGACAGGGGGGATCCGAGCAGTACTTC.

The J gene is TRBJ2-7, the V gene TRBV7-6; no firm D call. V lost 1 base, J lost 5 bases, and 15 bases lay in between. The CDR3 is 15 residues long. CDR1 is SGHVS and CDR2 is FNYEAQ in the germline V gene. The CDR3 sequence is CASSLGSSSGHEQYF. CDR3 coding DNA: TGTGCCAGCAGCTTAGGATCATCCTCCGGGCACGAGCAGTACTTC.

This clonotype has a handful of counts. This rearrangement joins TRBV4-3 to TRBJ1-3, with a weak D call TRBD1 (6 bases). CDR1 and CDR2 (germline): LGHNA, YSLEER. This CDR3 comprises 16 residues. Trimming left V 3 bases short and J 0 bases short, with 12 bases between. The CDR3 loop is CASSQWGPGSGNTIYF. CDR3 sequence (DNA): TGCGCCAGCAGCCAGTGGGGGCCCGGCTCTGGAAACACCATATATTTT.

This clonotype was seen repeatedly, ten times or more. This chain joins TRBV5-1 and TRBJ1-4; no firm D call. Trimming cost V 4 bases and J 0 bases, with 13 bases left between them. Per the germline V gene, CDR1 is SGHRS and CDR2 is YFSETQ. This CDR3 has 16 residues. CDR3 protein: CASSLRIIATNEKLFF. CDR3 nucleotides: TGCGCCAGCAGCCTCCGGATTATTGCAACTAATGAAAAACTGTTTTTT.

Of note for this clonotype: The junction does not match germline at one end; this may be a read error. J is TRBJ2-2 and V is TRBV30; D may match TRBD1 or TRBD2 (5 bases each). This CDR3 has 12 amino acids. CDR1 and CDR2 (germline): GTSNPN, SVGIG (reference sequence). The CDR3 bases are TGCTCCCCGGGACGGCACACCGGGGAGCTGTTTTTT. It codes for CSPGRHTGELFF.

This chain joins TRBV15 and TRBJ1-1, with D possibly matching TRBD1 (5 bases). Deletions cut 0 bases from V and 2 bases from J, with 10 bases between. Germline V lookup: CDR1 LNHNV, CDR2 YYDKDF (reference sequence). The CDR3 totals 15 residues. Written as DNA, the CDR3 is TGTGCCACCAGCAGAGATCAAGGGGTAAACACTGAAGCTTTCTTT. Its translation: CATSRDQGVNTEAFF.

The CDR3 DNA follows: TGTGCCAGCGGGAGGGGCGCGGAGACCCAGTACTTC. Its protein is CASGRGAETQYF. The chain couples TRBV9 to TRBJ2-5; 7 positions agree with TRBD2. This CDR3 contains 12 residues. Trimming took 7 bases from V and 5 from J; bases not matched to a gene: 5. Germline lookup yields CDR1 SGDLS and CDR2 YYNGEE.

Ten or more counts support this clonotype. The V and J genes are TRBV2 and TRBJ2-1; maybe TRBD1 (5 bases). Looked up from germline, CDR1 is SNHLY and CDR2 is FYNNEI. CDR3 size: 14 residues. Trimming shortened V by 1 base and J by 4 bases, and 8 bases separated the two germline ends. The CDR3 sequence is CASSEEQAYNEQFF. The DNA for the CDR3 is TGTGCCAGCAGTGAAGAACAGGCGTACAATGAGCAGTTCTTC.

About this clonotype: A read error may explain this, as a much larger clone is one base away. This sequence joins TRBV4-3 and TRBJ1-4; TRBD1 matches at 8 bases. Germline V lookup: CDR1 LGHNA, CDR2 YSLEER. This CDR3 is 15 amino acids long. V was clipped by 4 bases and J by 4 bases; unmatched bases: 5. CDR3 in DNA: TGCGCCAGCAGCCGACTACAGGGGGTTAATGAAAAACTGTTTTTT. Its protein is CASSRLQGVNEKLFF.

In its sample, this clonotype was seen a few times. The chain's CDR3 is CASSYPSIGFRNYEQYF. DNA for the CDR3: TGTGCCAGCAGTTACCCATCGATAGGGTTCAGGAACTACGAGCAGTACTTC. The genes are TRBV6-2 or TRBV6-3 and TRBJ2-7, with no clear D. Trimming removed 2 bases from V and 3 bases from J, with 20 bases in between. CDR1 and CDR2 (germline): MNHEY, SVGEGT. This CDR3 region has 17 residues.

This rearrangement joins TRBV7-8 to TRBJ2-1; no clear D. There are 18 residues in the CDR3. V lost 5 bases and J 0 bases, leaving 20 bases between the germline ends. Looked up from germline, CDR1 is SGHVS and CDR2 is FQNEAQ. The CDR3 DNA sequence: TGTGCCAGCAGCCCCCCGACTGTCCAACCGCGCTCCTACAATGAGCAGTTCTTC. This sequence encodes CASSPPTVQPRSYNEQFF.

The rearrangement joins TRBV19 to TRBJ2-1; TRBD2 might be the D (5 bases). The CDR3 runs to 14 residues. Trimming cost V 3 bases and J 6 bases, with 12 bases left between them. The germline gives CDR1 LNHDA, CDR2 SQIVND (reference sequence). The CDR3 reads CASSIYLGSNEQFF. The DNA for the CDR3 is TGTGCCAGTAGTATTTATCTGGGGAGCAATGAGCAGTTCTTC.

This clonotype has at least ten counts. This chain links TRBV28 with TRBJ2-3; TRBD2 agrees at 14 bases. CDR3 size: 14 residues. CDR1 MDHEN and CDR2 SYDVKM come from the germline V gene. J lost 7 bases, V lost 6 bases, and 3 bases had no gene match. As DNA, the CDR3 is TGTGCCAGCAGCCGGACTAGCGGGAGGAATACGCAGTATTTT. Protein product: CASSRTSGRNTQYF.